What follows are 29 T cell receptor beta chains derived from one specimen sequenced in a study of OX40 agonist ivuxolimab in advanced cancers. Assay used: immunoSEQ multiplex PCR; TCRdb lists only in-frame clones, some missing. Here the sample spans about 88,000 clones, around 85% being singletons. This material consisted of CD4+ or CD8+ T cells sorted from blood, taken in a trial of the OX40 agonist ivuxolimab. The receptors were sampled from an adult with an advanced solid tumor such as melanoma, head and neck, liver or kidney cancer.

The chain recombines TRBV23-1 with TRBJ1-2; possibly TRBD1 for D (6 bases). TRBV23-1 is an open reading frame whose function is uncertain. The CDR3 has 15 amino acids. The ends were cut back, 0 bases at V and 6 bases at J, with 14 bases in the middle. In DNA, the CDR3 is TGCGCCAGCAGTCAATCGCTAAGAGGGGGGCATGGCTACACCTTC. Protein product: CASSQSLRGGHGYTF.

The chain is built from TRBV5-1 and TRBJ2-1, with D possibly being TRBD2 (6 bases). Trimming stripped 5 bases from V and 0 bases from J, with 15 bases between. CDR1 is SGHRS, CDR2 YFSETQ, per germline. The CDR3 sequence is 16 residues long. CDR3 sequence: CASRLGSGSSYNEQFF. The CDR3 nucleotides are TGCGCCAGCAGACTCGGTTCCGGGAGCTCCTACAATGAGCAGTTCTTC. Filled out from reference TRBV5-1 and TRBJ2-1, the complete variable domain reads KAGVTQTPRYLIKTRGQQVTLSCSPISGHRSVSWYQQTPGQGLQFLFEYFSETQRNKGNFPGRFSGRQFSNSRSEMNVSTLELGDSALYLCASRLGSGSSYNEQFFGPGTRLTVL.

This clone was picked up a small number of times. This chain's CDR3 is CASSFFTVYNSPLHF. The CDR3 region has the DNA TGTGCCAGCAGCTTTTTCACAGTCTATAATTCACCCCTCCACTTT. The genes are TRBV5-6 and TRBJ1-6; unclear D gene. V was pared by 2 bases and J by 3 bases, with 9 bases between. Germline lookup yields CDR1 SGHDT and CDR2 YYEEEE. There are 15 residues in the CDR3.

Here the CDR3 reads CASSNGFNTEAFF. In nucleotides, the CDR3 is TGTGCCAGCAGCAACGGGTTTAACACTGAAGCTTTCTTT. The chain links TRBV7-3 to TRBJ1-1; D remains ambiguous. Germline V CDR1 and CDR2: SGHTA, FQGTGA. The V end lost 5 bases, the J end lost 2 bases, and 9 bases lay between the germline ends. The CDR3 totals 13 residues.

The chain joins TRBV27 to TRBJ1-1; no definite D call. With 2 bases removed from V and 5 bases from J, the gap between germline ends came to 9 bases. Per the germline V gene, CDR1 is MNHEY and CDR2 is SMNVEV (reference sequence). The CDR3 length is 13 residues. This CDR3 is CASSLGSRTEAFF. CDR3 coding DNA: TGTGCCAGCAGTTTAGGGTCGAGAACTGAAGCTTTCTTT.

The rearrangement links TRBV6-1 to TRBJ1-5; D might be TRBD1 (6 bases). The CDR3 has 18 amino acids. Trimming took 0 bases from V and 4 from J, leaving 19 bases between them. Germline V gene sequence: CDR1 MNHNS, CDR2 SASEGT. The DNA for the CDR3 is TGTGCCAGCAGTGAAGCTAAAACAGGGTGGTTCCGAAATCAGCCCCAGCATTTT. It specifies CASSEAKTGWFRNQPQHF.

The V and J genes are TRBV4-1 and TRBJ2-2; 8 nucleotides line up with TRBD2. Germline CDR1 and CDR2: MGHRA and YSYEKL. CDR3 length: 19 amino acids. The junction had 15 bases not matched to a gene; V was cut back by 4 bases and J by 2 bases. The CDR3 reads CASSLNILQREFNTGELFF. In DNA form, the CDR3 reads TGCGCCAGCAGCCTTAATATTCTCCAGCGGGAGTTTAACACCGGGGAGCTGTTTTTT.

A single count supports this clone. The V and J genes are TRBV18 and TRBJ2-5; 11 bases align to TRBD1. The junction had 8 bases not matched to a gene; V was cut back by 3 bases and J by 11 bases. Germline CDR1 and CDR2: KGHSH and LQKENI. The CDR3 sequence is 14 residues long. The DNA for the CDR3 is TGTGCCAGCTCACCCGGACAGGGGGCTGGAGAGCAGTACTTC. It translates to CASSPGQGAGEQYF.

The CDR3, as DNA: TGTGCCAGCAGCTCCAAGCGGGGGTCCTCCTACGAGCAGTACGTC. It encodes CASSSKRGSSYEQYV. The rearrangement uses TRBV5-4 and TRBJ2-7; 8 bases map to TRBD2. This CDR3 spans 15 amino acids. The germline gives CDR1 SGHNT, CDR2 YYREEE (reference sequence). Trimming at V came to 3 bases and at J to 0 bases, leaving 5 bases not matched to a gene.

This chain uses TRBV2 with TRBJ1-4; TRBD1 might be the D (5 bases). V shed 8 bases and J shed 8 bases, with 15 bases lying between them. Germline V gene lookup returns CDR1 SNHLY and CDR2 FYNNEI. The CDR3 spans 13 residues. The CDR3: CASRLGGGEKLFF. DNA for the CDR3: TGTGCCAGCCGCCTTGGGGGAGGGGAAAAACTGTTTTTT.

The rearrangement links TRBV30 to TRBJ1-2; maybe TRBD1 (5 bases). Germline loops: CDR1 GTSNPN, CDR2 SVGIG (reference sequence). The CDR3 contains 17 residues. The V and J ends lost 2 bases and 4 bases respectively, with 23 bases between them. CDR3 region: CAWSPRGAEGTLYGYTF. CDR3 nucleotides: TGTGCCTGGAGTCCCCGCGGGGCAGAGGGTACCCTCTATGGCTACACCTTC.

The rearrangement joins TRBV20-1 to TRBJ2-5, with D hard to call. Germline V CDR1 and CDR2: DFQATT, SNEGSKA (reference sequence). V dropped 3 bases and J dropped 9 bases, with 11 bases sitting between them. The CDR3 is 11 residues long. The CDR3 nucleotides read TGCAGTGCTAGCCCCGACGAGGCCCAGTACTTC. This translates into CSASPDEAQYF.

The CDR3: CASSLETGGGYTF. In DNA form, the CDR3 reads TGCGCCAGCAGCTTAGAAACAGGAGGAGGCTACACCTTC. The rearrangement joins TRBV5-1 to TRBJ1-2, with TRBD1 as a possible D gene (5 bases). Looked up from germline, CDR1 is SGHRS and CDR2 is YFSETQ. The CDR3 sequence is 13 residues long. Trimming removed 2 bases at V and 8 bases at J, with 13 bases between.

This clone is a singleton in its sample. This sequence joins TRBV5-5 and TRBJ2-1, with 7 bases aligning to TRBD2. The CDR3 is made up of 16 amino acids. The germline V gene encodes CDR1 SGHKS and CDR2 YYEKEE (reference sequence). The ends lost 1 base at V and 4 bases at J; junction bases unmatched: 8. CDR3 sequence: CASSLQGGVTYNEQFF. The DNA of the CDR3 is TGTGCCAGCAGCTTGCAGGGAGGGGTTACTTACAATGAGCAGTTCTTC. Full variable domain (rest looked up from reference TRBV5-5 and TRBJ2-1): DAGVTQSPTHLIKTRGQQVTLRCSPISGHKSVSWYQQVLGQGPQFIFQYYEKEERGRGNFPDRFSARQFPNYSSELNVNALLLGDSALYLCASSLQGGVTYNEQFFGPGTRLTVL.

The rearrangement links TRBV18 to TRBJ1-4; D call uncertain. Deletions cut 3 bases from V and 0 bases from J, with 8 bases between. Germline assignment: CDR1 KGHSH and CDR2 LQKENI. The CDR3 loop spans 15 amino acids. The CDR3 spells CASSPPPATNEKLFF. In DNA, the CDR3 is TGTGCCAGCTCACCTCCTCCAGCAACTAATGAAAAACTGTTTTTT.

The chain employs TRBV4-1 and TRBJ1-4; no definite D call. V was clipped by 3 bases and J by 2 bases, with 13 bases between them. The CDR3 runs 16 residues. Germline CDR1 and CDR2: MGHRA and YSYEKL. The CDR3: CASSHPIHRTNEKLFF. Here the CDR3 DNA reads TGCGCCAGCAGCCACCCCATTCATAGGACTAATGAAAAACTGTTTTTT.

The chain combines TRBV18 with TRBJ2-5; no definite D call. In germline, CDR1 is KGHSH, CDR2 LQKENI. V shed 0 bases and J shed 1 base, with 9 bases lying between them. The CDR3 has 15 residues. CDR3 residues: CASSPPSRPQETQYF. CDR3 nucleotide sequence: TGTGCCAGCTCACCACCGAGCAGGCCCCAAGAGACCCAGTACTTC.

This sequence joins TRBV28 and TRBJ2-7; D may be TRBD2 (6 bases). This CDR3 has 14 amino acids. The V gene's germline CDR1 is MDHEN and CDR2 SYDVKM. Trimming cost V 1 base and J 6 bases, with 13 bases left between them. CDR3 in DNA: TGTGCCAGCAGTTTATACGGGAGAAAGGGCGAGCAGTACTTC. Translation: CASSLYGRKGEQYF. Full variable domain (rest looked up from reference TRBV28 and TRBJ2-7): DVKVTQSSRYLVKRTGEKVFLECVQDMDHENMFWYRQDPGLGLRLIYFSYDVKMKEKGDIPEGYSVSREKKERFSLILESASTNQTSMYLCASSLYGRKGEQYFGPGTRLTVT.

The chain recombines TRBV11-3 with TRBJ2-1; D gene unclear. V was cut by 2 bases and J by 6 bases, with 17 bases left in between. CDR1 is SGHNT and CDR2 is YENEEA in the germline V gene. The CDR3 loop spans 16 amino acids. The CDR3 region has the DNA TGTGCCAGCAGCTTAAGGGCCCTACCGACCGGCAATGAGCAGTTCTTC. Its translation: CASSLRALPTGNEQFF.

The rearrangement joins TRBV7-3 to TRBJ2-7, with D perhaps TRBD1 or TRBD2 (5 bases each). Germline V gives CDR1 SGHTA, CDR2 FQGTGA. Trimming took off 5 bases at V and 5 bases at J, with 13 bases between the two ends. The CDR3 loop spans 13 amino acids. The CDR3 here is CASSRGVSDEQYF. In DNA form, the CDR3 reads TGTGCCAGCAGCCGAGGGGTATCGGACGAGCAGTACTTC.

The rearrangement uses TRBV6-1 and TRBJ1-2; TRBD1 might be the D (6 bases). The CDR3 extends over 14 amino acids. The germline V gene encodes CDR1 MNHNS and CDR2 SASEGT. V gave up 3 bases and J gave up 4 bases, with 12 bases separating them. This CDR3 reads CASSDWDKTYGYTF. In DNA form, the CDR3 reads TGTGCCAGCAGTGATTGGGACAAGACCTATGGCTACACCTTC.

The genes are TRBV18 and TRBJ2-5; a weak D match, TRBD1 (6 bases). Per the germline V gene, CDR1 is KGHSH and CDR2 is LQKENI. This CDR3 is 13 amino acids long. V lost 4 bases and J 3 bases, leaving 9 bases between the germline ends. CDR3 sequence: CASSLYREETQYF. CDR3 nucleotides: TGTGCCAGCTCACTATACAGGGAAGAGACCCAGTACTTC.

This chain's CDR3 is CASTAGREYGYTF. The CDR3 nucleotides are TGTGCCTCCACGGCCGGCAGGGAGTATGGCTACACCTTC. The chain links TRBV10-3 to TRBJ1-2; D possibly corresponds to TRBD1 (5 bases). The V gene lost 11 bases and the J gene lost 5 bases, with 18 bases spanning the gap. The CDR3 is made up of 13 amino acids. Germline-derived CDR1 and CDR2 are ENHRY and SYGVKD.

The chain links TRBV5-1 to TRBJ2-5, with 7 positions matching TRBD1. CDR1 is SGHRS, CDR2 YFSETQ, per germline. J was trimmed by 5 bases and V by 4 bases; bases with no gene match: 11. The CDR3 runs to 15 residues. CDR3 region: CASSLQPTGKETQYF. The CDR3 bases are TGCGCCAGCAGCCTCCAACCGACAGGGAAGGAGACCCAGTACTTC.

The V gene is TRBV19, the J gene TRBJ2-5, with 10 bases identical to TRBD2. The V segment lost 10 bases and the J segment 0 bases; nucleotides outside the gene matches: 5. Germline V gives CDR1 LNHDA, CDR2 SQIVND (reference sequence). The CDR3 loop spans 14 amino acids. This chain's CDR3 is CATYSGRYQETQYF. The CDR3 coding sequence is TGTGCCACATATAGCGGGAGGTACCAAGAGACCCAGTACTTC.

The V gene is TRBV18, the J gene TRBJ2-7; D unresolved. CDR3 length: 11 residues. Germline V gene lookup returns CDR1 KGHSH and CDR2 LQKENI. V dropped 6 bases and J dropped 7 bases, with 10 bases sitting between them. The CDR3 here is CASSSWDEQYV. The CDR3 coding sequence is TGTGCCAGCTCCAGTTGGGATGAGCAGTACGTC.

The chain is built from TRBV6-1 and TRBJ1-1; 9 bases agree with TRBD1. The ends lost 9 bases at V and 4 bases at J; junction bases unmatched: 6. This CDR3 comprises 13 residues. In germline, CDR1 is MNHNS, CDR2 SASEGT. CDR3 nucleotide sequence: TGTGCCAGTGAGACAGGGGGGAGCACTGAAGCTTTCTTT. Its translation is CASETGGSTEAFF.

Here the CDR3 DNA reads TGTGCCAGCAGAGGACGGTACTCTGGAAACACCATATATTTT. This translates into CASRGRYSGNTIYF. The chain recombines TRBV2 with TRBJ1-3, with D uncertain. CDR3 length equals 14 residues. In germline, CDR1 is SNHLY, CDR2 FYNNEI. Trimming removed 6 bases at V and 0 bases at J, with 9 bases between.

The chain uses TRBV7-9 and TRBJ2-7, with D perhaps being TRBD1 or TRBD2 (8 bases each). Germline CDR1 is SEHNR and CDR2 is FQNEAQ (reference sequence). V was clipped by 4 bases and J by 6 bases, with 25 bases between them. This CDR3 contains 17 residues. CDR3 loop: CASSSRAGAGGGIEQYF. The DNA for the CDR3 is TGTGCCAGCAGCTCAAGAGCGGGAGCAGGGGGCGGGATCGAGCAGTACTTC.